This TCR beta chain was sequenced in a study of blood T cell repertoires in COVID-19. Whole-study context: Italy, Spain and the United States were the sources of the convalescent and acute COVID-19 samples. T cells, B-cell-depleted T cells, or PBMCs supplied cDNA or gDNA.

Germline V CDR1 and CDR2: MNHEY, SVGAGI. With 6 bases removed from V and 4 bases from J, the gap between germline ends came to 15 bases. This CDR3 has 15 residues. Ages ranged from about 18 to 100 years, with residence in around 24 US areas. Which cohort a participant joined came from the clinical history participants gave. Method: immunoSEQ multiplex PCR; TCRdb's copy keeps in-frame clones and lacks some. In the table there are roughly 200,000 clones, approximately 90% of which are singletons. The sample comprised PBMCs or T cells enriched from blood (not recorded which). V usage is TRBV6-5 and J usage is TRBJ2-2, with a tentative D call TRBD2 (6 bases). This receptor was identified in a man aged 30-40 years who had recovered from COVID-19. CDR3 protein: CASSARVGGTGELFF. The CDR3 region has the DNA TGTGCCAGCAGCGCCCGGGTGGGGGGCACCGGGGAGCTGTTTTTT.